This is a list of T cell receptor beta chains from one sample in a study of tumor T cells in aggressive B-cell lymphoma. Method: immunoSEQ multiplex PCR; TCRdb's copy keeps in-frame clones and lacks some. Of approximately 11,000 clones detected, about 89% appear once; the ten largest clones hold 2% to 2.5%. Material: tumor tissue. These receptors all come from an adult with diffuse large B cell lymphoma. Each CDR3 is given with its conserved first and last residue. The D gene is left open where the match is weak. Clone size, where shown, is once, few, many, or a class for clones that have expanded.

abundance,j_gene,v_gene,d_gene,CDR3aa,CDR3nt
.,TRBJ2-3,TRBV29-1,.,CSGRAPTDTQYF,TGCAGCGGGCGGGCCCCCACAGATACGCAGTATTTT
few,TRBJ2-7,TRBV11-2,.,CASSLNAGSLDEQYF,TGTGCCAGCAGCTTAAATGCGGGGTCACTTGACGAGCAGTACTTC
.,TRBJ1-2,TRBV7-2,.,CASSLGIGEVVRGYTF,TGTGCCAGCAGCCTAGGGATAGGGGAGGTTGTGAGGGGCTACACCTTC
.,TRBJ2-3,TRBV10-3,.,CASSPGATDTQYF,TGTGCCTCCAGCCCGGGAGCCACAGATACGCAGTATTTT
.,TRBJ2-7,TRBV28,TRBD2,CASSWRLAGGNEQYF,TGTGCCAGCAGTTGGCGTCTAGCGGGAGGTAACGAGCAGTACTTC
.,TRBJ2-6,TRBV4-1,.,CASSRGGANVLTF,TGCGCCAGCAGCCGCGGTGGGGCCAACGTCCTGACTTTC
.,TRBJ1-6,TRBV6-5,.,CASSRGRKNSPLHF,TGTGCCAGCAGCCGGGGGAGGAAGAATTCACCCCTCCACTTT
once,TRBJ2-1,TRBV5-1,TRBD2,CASSRGGGRDNEQFF,TGCGCCAGCAGCCGAGGTGGCGGGAGGGACAATGAGCAGTTCTTC
.,TRBJ2-1,TRBV19,TRBD2,CASSFSGPPRSEQFF,TGTGCCAGTAGTTTTAGCGGGCCCCCCCGGTCCGAGCAGTTCTTC
.,TRBJ1-5,TRBV19,.,CASSISGVGNQPQHF,TGTGCCAGTAGTATCTCAGGGGTGGGCAATCAGCCCCAGCATTTT
.,TRBJ2-3,TRBV5-8,.,CASSLAGLSDTQYF,TGTGCCAGCAGCTTGGCAGGGTTGTCAGATACGCAGTATTTT
.,TRBJ2-7,TRBV27,.,CASVGPRYEQYF,TGTGCCAGCGTGGGCCCCAGATACGAGCAGTACTTC
.,TRBJ2-3,TRBV10-3,.,CAISESATDTQYF,TGTGCCATCAGTGAGTCGGCCACAGATACGCAGTATTTT
.,TRBJ2-7,TRBV18,.,CASSDGVRLYEQYF,TGTGCCAGCTCAGATGGTGTGCGTCTCTACGAGCAGTACTTC
.,TRBJ1-4,TRBV2,.,CASSEERGRGKLFF,TGTGCCAGCAGTGAAGAGCGGGGAAGGGGGAAACTGTTTTTT
.,TRBJ2-2,TRBV5-4,TRBD2,CASSPAGGVYDTGELFF,TGTGCCAGCAGCCCTGCGGGGGGAGTTTACGACACCGGGGAGCTGTTTTTT
few,TRBJ1-2,TRBV5-5,TRBD1,CASSPMTGGYGYTF,TGTGCCAGCAGCCCAATGACAGGGGGCTATGGCTACACCTTC
.,TRBJ2-7,TRBV4-1,TRBD1,CASSRQGQGLDEQYF,TGCGCCAGCAGCCGACAAGGACAGGGTTTGGACGAGCAGTACTTC
.,TRBJ2-7,TRBV6-1,TRBD1,CASSADRGLSYEQYF,TGTGCCAGCAGTGCCGACAGGGGATTATCCTACGAGCAGTACTTC
.,TRBJ2-7,TRBV7-9,TRBD2,CASSSTSGSYEQYF,TGTGCCAGCAGCTCAACCAGCGGGAGCTACGAGCAGTACTTC
.,TRBJ2-6,TRBV5-6,TRBD2,CASSWGGAPTGANVLTF,TGTGCCAGCAGCTGGGGAGGGGCTCCTACTGGGGCCAACGTCCTGACTTTC
once,TRBJ2-7,TRBV5-1,TRBD2,CASSLGLLGRGSYEQYF,TGCGCCAGCAGCTTGGGTCTTCTAGGACGCGGGAGCTACGAGCAGTACTTC
once,TRBJ2-1,TRBV7-6,TRBD2,CASSPSGRGDEQFF,TGTGCCAGCAGCCCTAGCGGGAGGGGCGATGAGCAGTTCTTC
.,TRBJ2-1,TRBV28,.,CASSFTLEQFF,TGTGCCAGCAGTTTCACTCTTGAGCAGTTCTTC
.,TRBJ2-2,TRBV30,.,CAWSVFRETGELFF,TGTGCCTGGAGTGTTTTTCGGGAGACCGGGGAGCTGTTTTTT
.,TRBJ2-1,TRBV29-1,TRBD1,CSHPPKTGDNEQFF,TGCAGCCACCCCCCTAAAACAGGGGACAATGAGCAGTTCTTC
.,TRBJ1-5,TRBV30,.,CAWSPKNREQLNQPQHF,TGTGCCTGGAGCCCAAAAAACCGGGAACAGCTAAATCAGCCCCAGCATTTT
.,TRBJ2-2,TRBV5-1,.,CASSFRLEDTGELFF,TGCGCCAGCAGCTTCCGGCTGGAGGACACCGGGGAGCTGTTTTTT
.,TRBJ2-7,TRBV6-1,TRBD1,CASRRGQGGYEQYF,TGTGCCAGCAGGAGAGGACAGGGAGGCTACGAGCAGTACTTC
once,TRBJ1-6,TRBV6-6,.,CASSYGRGSSPLHF,TGTGCCAGCAGTTACGGGCGGGGTAGCTCACCCCTCCACTTT
.,TRBJ2-7,TRBV7-2,TRBD2,CASSLEPGTNYEQYF,TGTGCCAGCAGCTTAGAACCCGGGACTAACTACGAGCAGTACTTC
.,TRBJ2-5,TRBV10-3,TRBD1,CAIRGQGAYQETQYF,TGTGCCATCAGGGGACAGGGGGCATACCAAGAGACCCAGTACTTC
once,TRBJ1-2,TRBV18,TRBD1,CASSPDRQGDGYTF,TGTGCCAGCTCACCCGATAGACAGGGTGACGGCTACACCTTC
.,TRBJ2-2,TRBV6-5,TRBD1,CASSPGTGGTGELFF,TGTGCCAGCAGCCCCGGGACAGGGGGCACCGGGGAGCTGTTTTTT
.,TRBJ2-1,TRBV29-1,TRBD2,CSAPGGRGPYNEQFF,TGCAGCGCCCCCGGGGGGAGGGGTCCCTACAATGAGCAGTTCTTC
.,TRBJ2-6,TRBV14,.,CASSQHSGANVLTF,TGTGCCAGCAGCCAACACTCTGGGGCCAACGTCCTGACTTTC
.,TRBJ1-2,TRBV18,.,CASSPDRGYGYTF,TGTGCCAGCTCACCCGACAGAGGCTATGGCTACACCTTC
.,TRBJ1-5,TRBV28,.,CASSPPGRWWPQHF,TGTGCCAGCAGTCCCCCAGGGCGGTGGTGGCCCCAGCATTTT